This T cell receptor beta chain was documented in a study of identical twins. TCRdb independently ran MiXCR on the 5' RACE reads; one entry per CDR3 protein. This table holds approximately 530,000 distinct CDR3 sequences, around 20% found once. The length of the CDR3 is 13 residues. V lost 3 bases and J lost 6, with 10 bases in between. CDR1 is KGHDR, CDR2 SFDVKD, per germline. These records were also assigned to another study, of yellow fever vaccine responses in identical twins. Per that paper: Twins' T cell vaccine responses reportedly looked partly convergent, partly personalized.

This sequence originates from a woman between 18 and 30 years old in good health. Sequencing was carried out using CD4+ T cells sorted from blood. This chain connects TRBV24-1 to TRBJ1-2; no firm D call. The DNA for the CDR3 is TGTGCCACCAGTGATAACGTGAAAGATGGCTACACCTTC. This encodes CATSDNVKDGYTF.